This is a list of T cell receptor beta chains from one sample in a study of early T cells in non-severe SARS-CoV-2 infection. Using its own MiXCR run on the 5' RACE reads, TCRdb lists one record per CDR3 protein. Here the sample spans tens of thousands of distinct CDR3 sequences, roughly a sixth being singletons. Sequences were obtained from whole blood. Every receptor here comes from an adult who was a healthcare worker with PCR-confirmed SARS-CoV-2 infection or an uninfected control (not recorded which). CDR3s include the opening cysteine and the closing phenylalanine or tryptophan. Where a row states a size, it is once, few, many or the class of an expanded clone; other rows omit it.

j_call: TRBJ2-5; clone_size: NA; v_call: TRBV11-2; cdr3_aa: CASSGRTGRGETQYF
j_call: TRBJ2-2; clone_size: NA; v_call: TRBV28; cdr3_aa: CASSLGPSPGELFF
j_call: TRBJ2-1; clone_size: medium-sized; v_call: TRBV14; cdr3_aa: CASNDQVNEQFF
j_call: TRBJ2-7; clone_size: few; v_call: TRBV6-1; cdr3_aa: CASSEFQGAYEQYF
j_call: TRBJ2-1; clone_size: NA; v_call: TRBV5-1; cdr3_aa: CASNQGQSYNEQFF
j_call: TRBJ1-2; clone_size: NA; v_call: TRBV7-9; cdr3_aa: CASSPRTAFLDGYTF
j_call: TRBJ1-3; clone_size: few; v_call: TRBV20-1; cdr3_aa: CSVPGPVSGNTIYF
j_call: TRBJ1-5; clone_size: NA; v_call: TRBV9; cdr3_aa: CASSVDEQINQPQHF
j_call: TRBJ1-2; clone_size: NA; v_call: TRBV7-9; cdr3_aa: CASSRGANYGYTF
j_call: TRBJ2-7; clone_size: NA; v_call: TRBV7-9; cdr3_aa: CASSSLRSGVYEQYF
j_call: TRBJ1-2; clone_size: NA; v_call: TRBV20-1; cdr3_aa: CSAMTEDRGLGYTF
j_call: TRBJ1-1; clone_size: many; v_call: TRBV5-4; cdr3_aa: CASSYMVSEAFF
j_call: TRBJ1-5; clone_size: NA; v_call: TRBV13; cdr3_aa: CASSQSGDINQPQHF
j_call: TRBJ2-7; clone_size: NA; v_call: TRBV29-1; cdr3_aa: CSVAGTGNIYEQYF
j_call: TRBJ1-1; clone_size: many; v_call: TRBV20-1; cdr3_aa: CSALQRMNTEAFF
j_call: TRBJ2-3; clone_size: NA; v_call: TRBV4-3; cdr3_aa: CASSQDSGSSTDTQYF
j_call: TRBJ2-3; clone_size: NA; v_call: TRBV3-1; cdr3_aa: CASSPLGGPKDTQYF
j_call: TRBJ2-5; clone_size: few; v_call: TRBV7-7; cdr3_aa: CASSRRLAGDVGKETQYF
j_call: TRBJ2-4; clone_size: few; v_call: TRBV18; cdr3_aa: CASSPLDRGHIQYF
j_call: TRBJ2-1; clone_size: few; v_call: TRBV28; cdr3_aa: CASSLSVRQGAYNEQFF
j_call: TRBJ1-2; clone_size: few; v_call: TRBV6-6; cdr3_aa: CASSYSIEQTFNYGYTF
j_call: TRBJ2-5; clone_size: many; v_call: TRBV16; cdr3_aa: CASSSEETQYF
j_call: TRBJ1-1; clone_size: NA; v_call: TRBV7-6; cdr3_aa: CASSSRVDTEAFF
j_call: TRBJ2-3; clone_size: NA; v_call: TRBV20-1; cdr3_aa: CSASGASGGIADTQYF
j_call: TRBJ2-1; clone_size: few; v_call: TRBV28; cdr3_aa: CASSWREGLGYNEQFF
j_call: TRBJ1-1; clone_size: few; v_call: TRBV4-2; cdr3_aa: CASSPLNANTEAFF
j_call: TRBJ2-1; clone_size: many; v_call: TRBV28; cdr3_aa: CASSLREYNEQFF
j_call: TRBJ2-2; clone_size: few; v_call: TRBV2; cdr3_aa: CASRAVWANTGELFF
j_call: TRBJ2-1; clone_size: few; v_call: TRBV18; cdr3_aa: CASSPVGTDEQFF
j_call: TRBJ2-7; clone_size: few; v_call: TRBV5-1; cdr3_aa: CASSLRTLASYEQYF
j_call: TRBJ2-7; clone_size: NA; v_call: TRBV3-1; cdr3_aa: CASSQGVTGIEQYF
j_call: TRBJ2-1; clone_size: NA; v_call: TRBV11-2; cdr3_aa: CASSLEVGAANEQFF
j_call: TRBJ2-2; clone_size: NA; v_call: TRBV28; cdr3_aa: CASSYPTGELFF
j_call: TRBJ2-3; clone_size: many; v_call: TRBV19; cdr3_aa: CASSMIGTGFTDTQYF
j_call: TRBJ2-3; clone_size: few; v_call: TRBV3-1; cdr3_aa: CASSQVEFGSTQYF
j_call: TRBJ1-1; clone_size: NA; v_call: TRBV27; cdr3_aa: CASSLSGTGSNTEAFF
j_call: TRBJ1-5; clone_size: NA; v_call: TRBV19; cdr3_aa: CASSSQGGEPQHF
j_call: TRBJ2-1; clone_size: NA; v_call: TRBV6-4; cdr3_aa: CASSVSLPPYEQFF
j_call: TRBJ1-3; clone_size: few; v_call: TRBV29-1; cdr3_aa: CSAITDRSSGNTIYF
j_call: TRBJ1-2; clone_size: many; v_call: TRBV5-5; cdr3_aa: CASSSQPGQGINGYTF
j_call: TRBJ1-1; clone_size: few; v_call: TRBV28; cdr3_aa: CASSFLSNTEAFF
j_call: TRBJ1-1; clone_size: few; v_call: TRBV6-2/TRBV6-3; cdr3_aa: CASSYSRGSEAFF
j_call: TRBJ2-7; clone_size: NA; v_call: TRBV3-1; cdr3_aa: CASSQPTSGRLYF
j_call: TRBJ2-3; clone_size: few; v_call: TRBV6-5; cdr3_aa: CASSYSIAGGTTQYF
j_call: TRBJ2-2; clone_size: NA; v_call: TRBV7-3; cdr3_aa: CASSIPGLAGKLPGELFF
j_call: TRBJ2-1; clone_size: few; v_call: TRBV7-9; cdr3_aa: CASSLARTSGKSEQFF
j_call: TRBJ1-1; clone_size: NA; v_call: TRBV5-6; cdr3_aa: CASSIRQGGKAFF
j_call: TRBJ2-1; clone_size: many; v_call: TRBV5-4; cdr3_aa: CASSPTTSGGYNEQFF
j_call: TRBJ1-4; clone_size: NA; v_call: TRBV19; cdr3_aa: CASSISRVQEKLFF
j_call: TRBJ2-1; clone_size: NA; v_call: TRBV7-6; cdr3_aa: CASSLSGYNEQFF
j_call: TRBJ2-1; clone_size: NA; v_call: TRBV20-1; cdr3_aa: CSARGQGATSYNEQFF
j_call: TRBJ2-7; clone_size: NA; v_call: TRBV5-6; cdr3_aa: CASSWSGAYEQYF
j_call: TRBJ2-7; clone_size: NA; v_call: TRBV7-2; cdr3_aa: CASSWGLKGYEQYF